The T cell receptor (beta chain) under discussion was sequenced for a study of T cell repertoires in cytomegalovirus infection. Turning to the study itself: Peptides in the study included HLA-C-restricted and HLA-B-restricted CMV epitopes. The public TCR beta signatures pointed to both CMV infection and matching HLA type. General study points: Dominating the ex vivo response were TCR beta clonotypes that were CMV-specific and HLA-C-restricted.

As regards this clonotype: What it binds is unknown.

Trimming stripped 0 bases from V and 5 bases from J, with 10 bases between. This CDR3 has 15 amino acids. CDR1 and CDR2 (germline): MGHRA, YSYEKL. Each CDR3 protein is one row after TCRdb ran MiXCR on the reads. Of around 710,000 distinct CDR3 sequences listed, under 35% are singletons. V and J are TRBV4-1 and TRBJ1-4; D gene unclear. The clonotype originates from a human donor in good health (CMV status not recorded). Some clones in this sample may be carry-over from other donors' samples. The starting material was cultured CD8+ T cells from PBMCs, obtained from culture after CMV antigen stimulation. CDR3 amino acids: CASSQDWSANEKLFF. The CDR3 region has the DNA TGCGCCAGCAGCCAAGATTGGTCAGCAAATGAAAAACTGTTTTTT.